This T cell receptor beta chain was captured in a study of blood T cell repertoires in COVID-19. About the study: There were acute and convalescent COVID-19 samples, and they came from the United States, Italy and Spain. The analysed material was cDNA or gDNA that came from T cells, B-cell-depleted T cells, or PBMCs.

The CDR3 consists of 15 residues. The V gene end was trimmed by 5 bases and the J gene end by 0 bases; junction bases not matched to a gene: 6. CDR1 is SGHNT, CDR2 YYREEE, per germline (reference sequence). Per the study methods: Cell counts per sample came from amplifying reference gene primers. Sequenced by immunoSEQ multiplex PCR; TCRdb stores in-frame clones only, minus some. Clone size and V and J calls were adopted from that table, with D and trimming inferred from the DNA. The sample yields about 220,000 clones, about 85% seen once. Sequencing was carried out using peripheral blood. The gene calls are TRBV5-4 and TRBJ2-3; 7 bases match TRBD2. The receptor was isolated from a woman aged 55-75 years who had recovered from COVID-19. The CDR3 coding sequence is TGTGCCAGCAGTCAGACTAGCACTAGCACAGATACGCAGTATTTT. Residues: CASSQTSTSTDTQYF.